This TCR beta chain came from a study of read filtering for tumor transcriptome and immune sequencing. Study results and caveats: Single-read clonotypes: about 81.9% of IR-seq clonotypes (about 4% of reads), about 75% of RNA-seq clonotypes (roughly 43% of reads).

Every patient had bone marrow sampled while the disease was active. This clonotype appeared a few times. The antigen is not known. Being one base from a much bigger clone, this may be a read error. The CDR3 loop spans 14 amino acids. CDR1 and CDR2 (germline): MNHNS, SASEGT. From roughly 390 ng of RNA, a library with molecular barcoded alpha/delta and beta/gamma adaptors was made. One entry per CDR3 protein, called by TCRdb with MiXCR from the reads. The table lists fewer than 50,000 distinct CDR3 sequences, approximately 14% of them singletons. V gene TRBV6-1 combines with J gene TRBJ2-1, with 9 positions matching TRBD1. The clonotype originates from a donor aged 40 or older with multiple myeloma. The sequenced sample was a population of CD138-negative cells sorted from bone marrow. This CDR3 reads CASRGTGSFNGQFF. The CDR3, as DNA: TGTGCCAGCAGAGGGACAGGGAGTTTTAATGGGCAGTTCTTC.